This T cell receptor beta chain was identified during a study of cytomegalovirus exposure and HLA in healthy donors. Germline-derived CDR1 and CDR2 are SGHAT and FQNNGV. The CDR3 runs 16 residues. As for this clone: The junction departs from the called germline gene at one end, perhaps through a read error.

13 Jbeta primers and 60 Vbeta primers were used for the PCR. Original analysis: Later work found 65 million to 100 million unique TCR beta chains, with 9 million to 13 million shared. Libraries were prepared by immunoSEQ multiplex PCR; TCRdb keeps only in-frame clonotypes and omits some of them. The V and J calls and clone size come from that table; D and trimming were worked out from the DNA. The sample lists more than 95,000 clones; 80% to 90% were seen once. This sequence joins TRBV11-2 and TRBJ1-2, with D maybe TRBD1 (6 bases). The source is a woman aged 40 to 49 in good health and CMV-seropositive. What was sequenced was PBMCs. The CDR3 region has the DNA TGTGCCAGCAGCCATAAAACAGGGAATGTTAACTATGTCTACACCTTC. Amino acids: CASSHKTGNVNYVYTF. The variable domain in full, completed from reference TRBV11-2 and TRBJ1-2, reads EAGVAQSPRYKIIEKRQSVAFWCNPISGHATLYWYQQILGQGPKLLIQFQNNGVVDDSQLPKDRFSAERLKGVDSTLKIQPAKLEDSAVYLCASSHKTGNVNYVYTFGSGTRLTVV.